The present T cell receptor (beta chain) was sequenced within a study of shared clonotypes between healthy human individuals. As for this clone: Its antigen is still unknown.

The CD4+ fraction was divided into a CD45RA+ naive subset and a CD45RA-negative memory subset. Original processing methods: In the immunoSEQ data, sequences were junction-only and lacked quality scores, so filtering differed. The protocol was immunoSEQ multiplex PCR, while the TCRdb copy is restricted to in-frame clones and leaves out a portion. V, J and clone size are those of that table, while D and trimming were read from the DNA. The sample consists of roughly 1.4 million clones, approximately 98.5% of them appearing once. Study-level results: Sharing across a few donors was seen in about 5% of naive CD4 clonotypes.

The clonotype comes from a man aged 25-45 years in good health. The source material was naive CD4+ T cells sorted from blood. Subset given: CD45RA+ positively selected.

The CDR3 DNA reads as TGTGCCAGCTCACCCGCCGGGGGCAATCAGCCCCAGCATTTT. Translating it yields CASSPAGGNQPQHF. The chain couples TRBV18 to TRBJ1-5; D remains ambiguous. V gave up 3 bases and J gave up 2 bases, with 8 bases separating them. The CDR3 is made up of 14 amino acids. CDR1 is KGHSH and CDR2 is LQKENI in the germline V gene.